Listed here are 24 T cell receptor beta chains from one sample, sequenced in a study of siplizumab effects on memory and regulatory T cells (dated 2019 in TCRdb). Receptors were amplified or captured by the immunoSEQ multiplex PCR assay. In its TCRdb copy, this immuneACCESS table keeps in-frame sequences only and misses some clones. Where compared with another copy, unresolved V genes explain less than half of these, and the others have no known cause. For this sample there are 62,000 or so clones; less than 85% appear just once. Together, the top ten hold approximately 3.8% of the sample. Sequenced input: memory CD4+ T cells sorted from blood. Explained via the paper, the cell subset or site label denotes: unstimulated CD4+ memory T cells. The receptor set was obtained from a human donor in good health.

The genes are TRBV6-1 and TRBJ2-7, with D perhaps being TRBD1 or TRBD2 (5 bases each). The V and J ends lost 7 bases and 3 bases respectively, with 19 bases between them. The CDR3 spans 15 residues. From germline, CDR1 is MNHNS and CDR2 SASEGT. The CDR3 DNA is TGTGCCAGCATCCCCGACGGGACGGTCATCTACGAGCAGTACTTC. This sequence encodes CASIPDGTVIYEQYF.

V is TRBV7-2 and J is TRBJ2-5, with 10 bases identical to TRBD2. Germline V gene data show CDR1 as SGHTA and CDR2 as FQGNSA. With V trimmed by 1 base and J by 4 bases, 6 bases remained unmatched. The CDR3 totals 16 residues. CDR3 in DNA: TGTGCCAGCAGCTTAGGAATAGCGGGAGGCAGAGAGACCCAGTACTTC. It encodes CASSLGIAGGRETQYF.

This rearrangement joins TRBV6-1 to TRBJ2-5; D perhaps matches TRBD2 (6 bases). Germline CDR1 reads MNHNS; CDR2 reads SASEGT. The length of the CDR3 is 13 residues. Trimming removed 6 bases from V and 5 bases from J, with 13 bases in between. The CDR3 protein is CASRGRFGETQYF. CDR3 coding DNA: TGTGCCAGCAGGGGGAGGTTCGGCGAGACCCAGTACTTC.

The chain uses TRBV7-3 and TRBJ2-2; D is unresolved. This CDR3 is built from 15 residues. Germline V gene data show CDR1 as SGHTA and CDR2 as FQGTGA. Trimming stripped 3 bases from V and 8 bases from J, with 16 bases between. CDR3 nucleotide sequence: TGTGCCAGCAGCTTCGGGCAGGTCGTTCGGGGGGAGCTGTTTTTT. Translated: CASSFGQVVRGELFF.

The genes are TRBV14 and TRBJ1-2; no clear D. V gave up 1 base and J gave up 7 bases, with 7 bases separating them. CDR3 size: 12 residues. In germline, CDR1 is SGHDN, CDR2 FVKESK. CDR3 sequence: CASSQGRSGYTF. Written as DNA, the CDR3 is TGTGCCAGCAGCCAAGGGCGGAGTGGCTACACCTTC.

This clone was found a few times. V and J are TRBV15 and TRBJ1-4; the D gene is possibly TRBD1 (6 bases). CDR3 size: 15 residues. The germline gives CDR1 LNHNV, CDR2 YYDKDF (reference sequence). Trimming shortened V by 5 bases and J by 2 bases, and 12 bases separated the two germline ends. The CDR3 bases are TGTGCCACCAGCGGCTACAGGGCGACTAATGAAAAACTGTTTTTT. It translates to CATSGYRATNEKLFF. Using reference TRBV15 and TRBJ1-4 for the parts outside the CDR3, the full variable domain is DAMVIQNPRYQVTQFGKPVTLSCSQTLNHNVMYWYQQKSSQAPKLLFHYYDKDFNNEADTPDNFQSRRPNTSFCFLDIRSPGLGDTAMYLCATSGYRATNEKLFFGSGTQLSVL.

The chain uses TRBV2 and TRBJ1-2; D remains unclear. The CDR3 is made up of 12 amino acids. Germline assignment: CDR1 SNHLY and CDR2 FYNNEI. V dropped 2 bases and J dropped 8 bases, with 9 bases sitting between them. CDR3 region: CASSEPTGGYTF. The DNA for the CDR3 is TGTGCCAGCAGTGAACCTACGGGGGGCTACACCTTC.

The V and J genes are TRBV6-5 and TRBJ2-7; 10 positions agree with TRBD1. Germline V gene lookup returns CDR1 MNHEY and CDR2 SVGAGI. The length of the CDR3 is 16 residues. V was clipped by 3 bases and J by 6 bases; unmatched bases: 11. CDR3 in DNA: TGTGCCAGCAGTTATAATGACAGGGGGCGCCCCGTCGAGCAGTACTTC. Translating it yields CASSYNDRGRPVEQYF.

The chain combines TRBV9 with TRBJ2-1; no clear D. This CDR3 comprises 13 residues. V gave up 4 bases and J gave up 2 bases, with 7 bases separating them. CDR1 and CDR2 from the germline V gene are SGDLS and YYNGEE. CDR3 nucleotide sequence: TGTGCCAGCAGCTCCCGGGCCTACAATGAGCAGTTCTTC. Encoded protein: CASSSRAYNEQFF. Full variable domain (missing parts from reference TRBV9 and TRBJ2-1): DSGVTQTPKHLITATGQRVTLRCSPRSGDLSVYWYQQSLDQGLQFLIQYYNGEERAKGNILERFSAQQFPDLHSELNLSSLELGDSALYFCASSSRAYNEQFFGPGTRLTVL.

The chain uses TRBV9 and TRBJ2-5; 12 bases agree with TRBD2. This CDR3 is 17 amino acids long. The junction had 9 bases not matched to a gene; V was cut back by 1 base and J by 5 bases. CDR1 is SGDLS and CDR2 is YYNGEE in the germline V gene. The CDR3 region has the DNA TGTGCCAGCAGCGTATCCCCCGTTACTAGCGGGGGGGAGACCCAGTACTTC. This sequence encodes CASSVSPVTSGGETQYF.

A word on this clone: One end of the junction varies from germline; a read error may be responsible. The chain carries TRBV14 and TRBJ1-2; possible D gene TRBD1, 6 bases. The CDR3 runs to 11 residues. The germline V gene encodes CDR1 SGHDN and CDR2 FVKESK. This CDR3 is CASSQNRDRHF. For the CDR3, the DNA is TGTGCCAGCAGCCAAAACAGGGACCGGCACTTC.

This sequence joins TRBV6-5 and TRBJ2-1; TRBD1 matches at 9 bases. Germline V gives CDR1 MNHEY, CDR2 SVGAGI. The CDR3 loop spans 13 amino acids. The junction had 4 bases not matched to a gene; V was cut back by 5 bases and J by 8 bases. The CDR3 here is CASSKDRGHEQFF. The CDR3 DNA is TGTGCCAGCAGTAAGGACAGGGGCCATGAGCAGTTCTTC.

The gene calls are TRBV6-1 and TRBJ1-5; no definite D call. This CDR3 is 14 amino acids long. V lost 0 bases and J lost 5, with 8 bases in between. Germline CDR1 and CDR2: MNHNS and SASEGT. For the CDR3, the DNA is TGTGCCAGCAGTGAAGCACAGACCTATCAGCCCCAGCATTTT. Translated, it gives CASSEAQTYQPQHF.

This chain links TRBV6-1 with TRBJ2-7, with 8 bases matching TRBD1. Trimming removed 2 bases from V and 5 bases from J; junction bases left unmatched: 11. The length of the CDR3 is 16 residues. CDR1 MNHNS and CDR2 SASEGT come from the germline V gene. CDR3 residues: CASSEPGQVGQDEQYF. CDR3 DNA: TGTGCCAGCAGTGAACCGGGACAGGTAGGGCAGGACGAGCAGTACTTC.

The chain joins TRBV7-3 to TRBJ2-2; 11 nucleotides match TRBD2. This CDR3 spans 17 amino acids. Germline CDR1 and CDR2: SGHTA and FQGTGA. Germline trimming cut 5 bases from V and 4 bases from J; bases unmatched to any gene: 9. CDR3 in amino acids: CASSPVAGGPATGELFF. The CDR3 bases are TGTGCCAGCAGCCCTGTAGCGGGAGGGCCGGCCACCGGGGAGCTGTTTTTT.

This chain uses TRBV10-3 with TRBJ2-1, with D possibly matching TRBD2 (5 bases). The V end lost 10 bases, the J end lost 0 bases, and 13 bases lay between the germline ends. CDR3 length: 14 amino acids. CDR1 is ENHRY, CDR2 SYGVKD, per germline. CDR3 nucleotide sequence: TGTGCCACCAGAAGCGGATCCTCCTACAATGAGCAGTTCTTC. It encodes CATRSGSSYNEQFF.

The chain couples TRBV4-2 to TRBJ1-2; 9 nucleotides agree with TRBD1. This CDR3 is 15 amino acids long. Germline values: CDR1 LGHNA, CDR2 YNFKEQ. Trimming cost V 1 base and J 4 bases; bases outside gene matches: 4. CDR3 region: CASSQGDRASYGYTF. CDR3 nucleotides: TGTGCCAGCAGCCAAGGGGACAGGGCGTCCTATGGCTACACCTTC.

The J gene is TRBJ1-4, the V gene TRBV19, with 7 bases lining up with TRBD1. V trimming: 5 bases; J trimming: 4 bases; junction bases outside the gene matches: 4. Germline V lookup: CDR1 LNHDA, CDR2 SQIVND (reference sequence). The CDR3 is 14 amino acids. CDR3 coding DNA: TGTGCCAGTAGTCTACAGGGGAATAATGAAAAACTGTTTTTT. This sequence encodes CASSLQGNNEKLFF. The whole variable domain, remainder taken from reference TRBV19 and TRBJ1-4, is DGGITQSPKYLFRKEGQNVTLSCEQNLNHDAMYWYRQDPGQGLRLIYYSQIVNDFQKGDIAEGYSVSREKKESFPLTVTSAQKNPTAFYLCASSLQGNNEKLFFGSGTQLSVL.

The chain recombines TRBV6-6 with TRBJ1-1, with D uncertain. Germline CDR1 reads MNHNY; CDR2 reads SVGAGI (reference sequence). V lost 5 bases, J lost 4 bases, and 11 bases lay in between. CDR3 length equals 13 residues. For the CDR3, the DNA is TGTGCCAGCAGTGACCATGGAGGCACTGAAGCTTTCTTT. Its translation: CASSDHGGTEAFF.

A single count supports this clone. The chain joins TRBV4-1 to TRBJ2-2; 7 nucleotides agree with TRBD2. The CDR3 is made up of 16 amino acids. V was pared by 1 base and J by 3 bases, with 5 bases of the junction left unmatched. Germline V gives CDR1 MGHRA, CDR2 YSYEKL. This chain's CDR3 is CASSQVLAGDTGELFF. CDR3 DNA: TGCGCCAGCAGCCAAGTTTTAGCGGGTGACACCGGGGAGCTGTTTTTT.

The chain employs TRBV14 and TRBJ2-7, with a possible D match to TRBD2 (6 bases). V lost 1 base and J 10 bases, leaving 14 bases between the germline ends. The CDR3 is made up of 13 amino acids. CDR1 and CDR2 from the germline V gene are SGHDN and FVKESK. CDR3 amino acids: CASSQAASESQYF. The CDR3 DNA follows: TGTGCCAGCAGCCAAGCCGCTAGCGAAAGTCAGTACTTC. The full variable domain, completed using reference TRBV14 and TRBJ2-7, is EAGVTQFPSHSVIEKGQTVTLRCDPISGHDNLYWYRRVMGKEIKFLLHFVKESKQDESGMPNNRFLAERTGGTYSTLKVQPAELEDSGVYFCASSQAASESQYFGPGTRLTVT.

The chain joins TRBV9 to TRBJ1-5, with a tentative D call TRBD1 (6 bases). V lost 0 bases and J lost 3, with 13 bases in between. The germline CDR1 and CDR2 sequences are SGDLS and YYNGEE. CDR3 length equals 16 residues. CDR3 DNA sequence: TGTGCCAGCAGCGTAGGAGGGGGGTTGGTCAATCAGCCCCAGCATTTT. It encodes CASSVGGGLVNQPQHF.

V usage is TRBV2 and J usage is TRBJ1-6, with D unclear. V shed 5 bases and J shed 8 bases, with 25 bases lying between them. CDR3 length: 18 amino acids. Germline CDR1 SNHLY, CDR2 FYNNEI. The CDR3 nucleotides are TGTGCCAGCAGTCTTAACCCCCCCACGACGCTACTGGATTCACCCCTCCACTTT. Amino acids: CASSLNPPTTLLDSPLHF. Looking up the rest from reference TRBV2 and TRBJ1-6 gives the full variable domain: EPEVTQTPSHQVTQMGQEVILRCVPISNHLYFYWYRQILGQKVEFLVSFYNNEISEKSEIFDDQFSVERPDGSNFTLKIRSTKLEDSAMYFCASSLNPPTTLLDSPLHFGNGTRLTVT.

The chain's CDR3 is CASKTLSGGEHEQYF. CDR3 sequence (DNA): TGTGCCAGCAAGACCTTATCCGGGGGGGAGCACGAGCAGTACTTC. V usage is TRBV2 and J usage is TRBJ2-7, with 8 bases matching TRBD2. V shed 7 bases, J shed 5 bases, and the junction held 13 bases outside the gene matches. The CDR3 spans 15 residues. The germline V gene encodes CDR1 SNHLY and CDR2 FYNNEI.